The 20 T cell receptor beta chains presented below share a single source sample, sequenced in a study of cytomegalovirus exposure and HLA in healthy donors. Vbeta (60) and Jbeta (13) primers were used in the PCR. TCRdb's copy holds only in-frame clones and misses some; the assay was immunoSEQ multiplex PCR. Among about 97,000 clones listed, about 70% were seen once. The sequencing input was PBMCs. The source of these receptors is a woman aged 40 to 50 in good health and CMV-seronegative.

J is TRBJ2-5 and V is TRBV5-1, with a possible D match to TRBD2 (5 bases). Germline CDR1 SGHRS, CDR2 YFSETQ. This CDR3 is built from 16 residues. V was cut by 1 base and J by 4 bases, with 17 bases left in between. CDR3 bases: TGCGCCAGCAGCTTGCCAAAATACGGACTGGCAGAGACCCAGTACTTC. This translates into CASSLPKYGLAETQYF.

V is TRBV9 and J is TRBJ2-5; 10 bases line up with TRBD1. Germline V gene sequence: CDR1 SGDLS, CDR2 YYNGEE. After removal of 4 bases from V and 5 bases from J, the junction contained 11 bases not matched to a gene. The CDR3 contains 16 residues. CDR3 amino acids: CASSPHGGQGWETQYF. The CDR3 coding sequence is TGTGCCAGCAGCCCCCACGGGGGACAGGGGTGGGAGACCCAGTACTTC.

The V gene is TRBV5-1, the J gene TRBJ2-5; 8 bases line up with TRBD1. This CDR3 has 15 amino acids. V shed 0 bases, J shed 4 bases, and the junction held 5 bases outside the gene matches. Germline lookup yields CDR1 SGHRS and CDR2 YFSETQ. CDR3 region: CASSLGRGRGETQYF. The CDR3 DNA follows: TGCGCCAGCAGCTTGGGCAGGGGGCGAGGAGAGACCCAGTACTTC. The entire variable domain, with the rest obtained from reference TRBV5-1 and TRBJ2-5, is as follows: KAGVTQTPRYLIKTRGQQVTLSCSPISGHRSVSWYQQTPGQGLQFLFEYFSETQRNKGNFPGRFSGRQFSNSRSEMNVSTLELGDSALYLCASSLGRGRGETQYFGPGTRLLVL.

The chain combines TRBV19 with TRBJ2-7, with D tentatively TRBD2 (6 bases). The CDR3 runs 12 residues. V was pared by 3 bases and J by 5 bases, with 8 bases between. The V gene's germline CDR1 is LNHDA and CDR2 SQIVND (reference sequence). The CDR3 DNA is TGTGCCAGTAGTATGTGGGGGGACGAGCAGTACTTC. Translating it yields CASSMWGDEQYF.

This clone came up a few times. This chain joins TRBV25-1 and TRBJ1-6; 8 nucleotides match TRBD1. Germline V gene sequence: CDR1 MGHDK, CDR2 SYGVNS. The CDR3 runs 15 residues. Losses at the gene ends were 0 bases for V and 10 bases for J; bases not matched to a gene: 5. CDR3 sequence reads: CASSEYTGGGSPLHF. As DNA, the CDR3 is TGTGCCAGCAGTGAATATACAGGGGGAGGATCACCCCTCCACTTT.

This clone has just one count. CDR3 bases: TGTGCCAGCAGTCCGGGAGGGACGGTGAACACTGAAGCTTTCTTT. This sequence encodes CASSPGGTVNTEAFF. The rearrangement links TRBV27 to TRBJ1-1; a weak D match, TRBD1 (5 bases). There are 15 residues in the CDR3. Between the trimmed V and J ends, which lost 5 bases and 0 bases, there was a span of 13 bases. The germline CDR1 and CDR2 sequences are MNHEY and SMNVEV (reference sequence).

This clone was recorded once. The chain combines TRBV11-2 with TRBJ2-5; TRBD2 agrees at 8 bases. The J call may be mistaken, given a closer DNA end match to TRBJ2-7. This CDR3 spans 16 amino acids. The germline CDR1 and CDR2 sequences are SGHAT and FQNNGV. As DNA, the CDR3 is TGTGCCAGCAGCTCAATTCGGGGGGGGAGCTCCTACGAGCAGTACTTC. Protein product: CASSSIRGGSSYEQYF.

This chain uses TRBV4-2 with TRBJ1-5; no clear D gene. The V and J ends lost 0 bases and 0 bases respectively, with 15 bases between them. The germline V gene has CDR1 LGHNA and CDR2 YNFKEQ. This CDR3 contains 18 residues. This CDR3 is CASSQDLAGIYSNQPQHF. CDR3 in DNA: TGTGCCAGCAGCCAAGATTTGGCAGGAATATATAGCAATCAGCCCCAGCATTTT.

This chain's CDR3 is CASSQETGKVTEQFF. CDR3 DNA sequence: TGTGCCAGCAGCCAAGAGACAGGGAAAGTAACTGAGCAGTTCTTC. The chain couples TRBV4-2 to TRBJ2-1; 7 bases line up with TRBD1. V lost 0 bases, J lost 9 bases, and 8 bases stayed unmatched. This CDR3 has 15 amino acids. From germline, CDR1 is LGHNA and CDR2 YNFKEQ.

This clone has just a few counts. V gene TRBV9 combines with J gene TRBJ2-5, with D maybe TRBD2 (7 bases). The V and J ends lost 3 bases and 4 bases respectively, with 13 bases between them. Germline CDR1 is SGDLS and CDR2 is YYNGEE. The CDR3 has 14 residues. CDR3 sequence (DNA): TGTGCCAGCAGCGCGAGGGGGGGCCCAGAGACCCAGTACTTC. Translation: CASSARGGPETQYF.

CDR3 loop: CASSVDTSGGYEQYF. The CDR3 bases are TGTGCCAGCAGCGTCGATACTAGCGGGGGATACGAGCAGTACTTC. The J gene is TRBJ2-7, the V gene TRBV9; TRBD2 agrees at 11 bases. The CDR3 spans 15 residues. With 2 bases clipped from V and 4 bases from J, the junction kept 5 bases outside the gene matches. Germline V gives CDR1 SGDLS, CDR2 YYNGEE. The entire variable domain, with the rest obtained from reference TRBV9 and TRBJ2-7, is as follows: DSGVTQTPKHLITATGQRVTLRCSPRSGDLSVYWYQQSLDQGLQFLIQYYNGEERAKGNILERFSAQQFPDLHSELNLSSLELGDSALYFCASSVDTSGGYEQYFGPGTRLTVT.

CDR3 DNA sequence: TGTGCCAGTAGTAACGGGATCCAAAATCAGCCCCAGCATTTT. Translating gives CASSNGIQNQPQHF. The V call is TRBV19, the J call TRBJ1-5; D unclear. This CDR3 is 14 amino acids long. The germline V gene has CDR1 LNHDA and CDR2 SQIVND (reference sequence). Trimming took 4 bases from V and 4 from J, leaving 11 bases between them.

The chain combines TRBV19 with TRBJ2-1, with 11 bases identical to TRBD2. Germline loops: CDR1 LNHDA, CDR2 SQIVND (reference sequence). V dropped 2 bases and J dropped 8; count of bases not matched to a gene: 5. The CDR3 loop spans 15 amino acids. The DNA for the CDR3 is TGTGCCAGTAGTATACGGACTAGCGGGCGCGATGAGCAGTTCTTC. This codes for CASSIRTSGRDEQFF.

V and J are TRBV12-5 and TRBJ1-5; D is possibly TRBD1 (6 bases). The germline V gene has CDR1 LGHNT and CDR2 FRNRAP. CDR3 length equals 18 residues. V was trimmed by 6 bases and J by 11 bases, leaving 32 bases between them. The CDR3 here is CASGSTRQGDPWGHTQHF. CDR3 nucleotides: TGTGCTAGTGGCTCAACACGACAAGGAGACCCGTGGGGGCATACCCAGCATTTT. Variable domain in full (rest from reference TRBV12-5 and TRBJ1-5): DARVTQTPRHKVTEMGQEVTMRCQPILGHNTVFWYRQTMMQGLELLAYFRNRAPLDDSGMPKDRFSAEMPDATLATLKIQPSEPRDSAVYFCASGSTRQGDPWGHTQHFGDGTRLSIL.

J is TRBJ2-7 and V is TRBV11-2, with D possibly matching TRBD1 (5 bases). Germline assignment: CDR1 SGHAT and CDR2 FQNNGV. Trimming stripped 8 bases from V and 3 bases from J, with 11 bases between. This CDR3 is built from 12 residues. CDR3 in DNA: TGTGCCAGCCGCGTCACAGGCTACGAGCAGTACTTC. This translates into CASRVTGYEQYF.

The chain has TRBV14 and TRBJ1-1, with a weak D call TRBD1 (5 bases). V dropped 0 bases and J dropped 1 base, with 15 bases sitting between them. The CDR3 is made up of 17 amino acids. Germline V gene sequence: CDR1 SGHDN, CDR2 FVKESK. As DNA, the CDR3 is TGTGCCAGCAGCCAAGAGGGGCAGTGGGGTGGGAACACTGAAGCTTTCTTT. Residues: CASSQEGQWGGNTEAFF.

The rearrangement uses TRBV11-3 and TRBJ2-1; the match to TRBD2 covers 11 bases. The germline gives CDR1 SGHNT, CDR2 YENEEA. V shed 1 base, J shed 9 bases, and the junction held 5 bases outside the gene matches. The CDR3 covers 15 residues. The CDR3 DNA reads as TGTGCCAGCAGCTTAGGGCGCCTAGCGGGAGGTGAGCAGTTCTTC. Its protein product is CASSLGRLAGGEQFF. The full variable domain, with the rest looked up from reference TRBV11-3 and TRBJ2-1, is EAGVVQSPRYKIIEKKQPVAFWCNPISGHNTLYWYLQNLGQGPELLIRYENEEAVDDSQLPKDRFSAERLKGVDSTLKIQPAELGDSAVYLCASSLGRLAGGEQFFGPGTRLTVL.

The chain uses TRBV7-9 and TRBJ1-4, with 10 positions matching TRBD1. After removal of 6 bases from V and 8 bases from J, the junction contained 6 bases not matched to a gene. Germline V gene data show CDR1 as SEHNR and CDR2 as FQNEAQ (reference sequence). This CDR3 spans 14 amino acids. CDR3 sequence (DNA): TGTGCCAGCAGGGCCGGACAGGGGGTAGAAAAACTGTTTTTT. It translates to CASRAGQGVEKLFF.

The J gene is TRBJ2-5, the V gene TRBV15; TRBD1 agrees at 11 bases. This CDR3 is 16 amino acids long. After removal of 3 bases from V and 5 bases from J, the junction contained 8 bases not matched to a gene. Per the germline V gene, CDR1 is LNHNV and CDR2 is YYDKDF (reference sequence). The CDR3 nucleotides read TGTGCCACCAGCAGTGCCGGACAGGGGGCATGGGAGACCCAGTACTTC. This sequence encodes CATSSAGQGAWETQYF. Full variable domain (missing parts from reference TRBV15 and TRBJ2-5): DAMVIQNPRYQVTQFGKPVTLSCSQTLNHNVMYWYQQKSSQAPKLLFHYYDKDFNNEADTPDNFQSRRPNTSFCFLDIRSPGLGDTAMYLCATSSAGQGAWETQYFGPGTRLLVL.

This rearrangement joins TRBV6-1 to TRBJ1-5, with D maybe TRBD1 (6 bases). Germline values: CDR1 MNHNS, CDR2 SASEGT. Trimming took 4 bases from V and 4 from J, leaving 20 bases between them. There are 17 residues in the CDR3. CDR3 residues: CASSVIRAGTPNQPQHF. The CDR3 DNA reads TGTGCCAGCAGTGTGATACGTGCCGGGACACCAAATCAGCCCCAGCATTTT.